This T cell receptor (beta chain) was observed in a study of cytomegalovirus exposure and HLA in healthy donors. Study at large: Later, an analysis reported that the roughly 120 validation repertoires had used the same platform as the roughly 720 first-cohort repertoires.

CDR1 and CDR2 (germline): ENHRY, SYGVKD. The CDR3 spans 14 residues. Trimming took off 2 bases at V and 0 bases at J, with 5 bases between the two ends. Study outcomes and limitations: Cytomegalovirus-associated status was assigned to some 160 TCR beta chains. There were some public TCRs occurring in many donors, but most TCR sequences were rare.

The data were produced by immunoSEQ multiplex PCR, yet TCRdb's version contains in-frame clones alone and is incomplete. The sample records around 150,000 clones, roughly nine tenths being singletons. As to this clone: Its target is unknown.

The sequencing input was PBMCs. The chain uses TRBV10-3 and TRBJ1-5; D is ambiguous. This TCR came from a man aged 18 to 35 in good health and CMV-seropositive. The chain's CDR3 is CAISEAGSNQPQHF. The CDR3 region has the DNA TGTGCCATCAGTGAGGCCGGTAGCAATCAGCCCCAGCATTTT.